Below, 15 T cell receptor beta chains from the same sample are listed, as sequenced in a study of shared clonotypes between healthy human individuals. TCRdb's table, derived via immunoSEQ multiplex PCR, lists solely in-frame clones and lacks some. The data contain fewer than 1.8 million clones, around 98.5% of them singletons. The sample was naive CD4+ T cells sorted from blood. Stated subset: CD45RA+ positively selected. These TCRs come from a man aged 25 to 40 in good health.

This clone was counted once. The J gene is TRBJ2-1, the V gene TRBV4-2; a possible D gene is TRBD2 (5 bases). Per germline, CDR1 LGHNA and CDR2 YNFKEQ. The CDR3 loop spans 15 amino acids. The V end was cut by 5 bases, the J end by 8 bases, with 19 bases between. CDR3 DNA: TGTGCCAGCAGCGAAGCGGCATTGACGCAAGATGAGCAGTTCTTC. Translated: CASSEAALTQDEQFF.

V usage is TRBV11-3 and J usage is TRBJ2-1; D is perhaps TRBD2 (5 bases). The CDR3 has 16 amino acids. CDR1 and CDR2 (germline): SGHNT, YENEEA. V was clipped by 5 bases and J by 7 bases, with 21 bases between them. This CDR3 reads CASSPGLLAPVNEQFF. CDR3 bases: TGTGCCAGCAGCCCAGGACTGTTGGCCCCCGTAAATGAGCAGTTCTTC.

This chain joins TRBV28 and TRBJ1-5; D is unclear. Trimming left V 2 bases short and J 1 base short, with 12 bases between. Germline CDR1 and CDR2: MDHEN and SYDVKM. This CDR3 contains 16 residues. This CDR3 reads CASSLSFADSNQPQHF. CDR3 nucleotide sequence: TGTGCCAGCAGTTTAAGTTTCGCGGACAGCAATCAGCCCCAGCATTTT. The full variable domain, its missing parts supplied by reference TRBV28 and TRBJ1-5, is DVKVTQSSRYLVKRTGEKVFLECVQDMDHENMFWYRQDPGLGLRLIYFSYDVKMKEKGDIPEGYSVSREKKERFSLILESASTNQTSMYLCASSLSFADSNQPQHFGDGTRLSIL.

V gene TRBV5-4 combines with J gene TRBJ2-1; TRBD2 matches at 8 bases. CDR3 length: 15 amino acids. Trimming removed 6 bases from V and 5 bases from J; junction bases left unmatched: 10. Germline CDR1 and CDR2: SGHNT and YYREEE (reference sequence). The CDR3, as DNA: TGTGCCAGCACACAAAGCGGGAGAAGTCACAATGAGCAGTTCTTC. Amino acids: CASTQSGRSHNEQFF.

This clone appeared once. Other DNA sequences in this sample translate to the same CDR3. The chain couples TRBV27 to TRBJ2-7; TRBD1 is a possible D gene (5 bases). Germline loops: CDR1 MNHEY, CDR2 SMNVEV (reference sequence). The CDR3 consists of 14 residues. The V end was cut by 2 bases, the J end by 3 bases, with 11 bases between. The chain's CDR3 is CASSLIGQSYEQYF. CDR3 DNA: TGTGCCAGCAGTTTAATAGGACAAAGCTACGAGCAGTACTTC.

This chain joins TRBV25-1 and TRBJ1-1; D not resolved. The length of the CDR3 is 14 residues. Germline V gene data show CDR1 as MGHDK and CDR2 as SYGVNS. Trimming took 6 bases from V and 5 from J, leaving 16 bases between them. Here the CDR3 reads CASSAKKRWTEAFF. CDR3 nucleotides: TGTGCCAGCAGCGCTAAAAAAAGGTGGACTGAAGCTTTCTTT. The full variable domain, with the rest looked up from reference TRBV25-1 and TRBJ1-1, is EADIYQTPRYLVIGTGKKITLECSQTMGHDKMYWYQQDPGMELHLIHYSYGVNSTEKGDLSSESTVSRIRTEHFPLTLESARPSHTSQYLCASSAKKRWTEAFFGQGTRLTVV.

This chain joins TRBV5-1 and TRBJ1-1, with 9 bases that match TRBD1. Losses at the gene ends were 4 bases for V and 4 bases for J; bases not matched to a gene: 5. There are 14 residues in the CDR3. Germline lookup yields CDR1 SGHRS and CDR2 YFSETQ. CDR3 bases: TGCGCCAGCAGCCTGGGACAGGGCTTCACTGAAGCTTTCTTT. It codes for CASSLGQGFTEAFF.

The rearrangement uses TRBV19 and TRBJ2-3, with a tentative D call TRBD2 (6 bases). V was pared by 5 bases and J by 4 bases, with 16 bases between. The germline CDR1 and CDR2 sequences are LNHDA and SQIVND (reference sequence). The CDR3 has 15 amino acids. CDR3 sequence: CASSSRRGGSDTQYF. The CDR3 DNA reads as TGTGCCAGTAGTTCGAGACGGGGAGGTTCAGATACGCAGTATTTT.

A single count supports this clone. CDR3 bases: TGCAGCGTTTTCTCTGGCACGGACGCCCATGGCTACACCTTC. It yields the protein CSVFSGTDAHGYTF. The chain carries TRBV29-1 and TRBJ1-2; D gene ambiguous. Germline V CDR1 and CDR2: SQVTM, ANQGSEA. V was trimmed by 5 bases and J by 6 bases, leaving 19 bases between them. CDR3 length: 14 residues.

The chain employs TRBV27 and TRBJ2-3; tentative D call: TRBD1 (6 bases). The CDR3 runs to 15 residues. Germline V gives CDR1 MNHEY, CDR2 SMNVEV (reference sequence). Trimming took 2 bases from V and 2 from J, leaving 11 bases between them. The CDR3 DNA sequence: TGTGCCAGCAGTTTAGCAGGGGCGAACACAGATACGCAGTATTTT. It is translated as CASSLAGANTDTQYF.

The chain is built from TRBV18 and TRBJ2-2; D may be TRBD2 (6 bases). Trimming cost V 3 bases and J 5 bases, with 19 bases left between them. The CDR3 totals 17 residues. The germline V gene has CDR1 KGHSH and CDR2 LQKENI. The CDR3 sequence is CASSPLLSGEETGELFF. CDR3 DNA: TGTGCCAGCTCACCCCTTCTTAGCGGAGAGGAGACCGGGGAGCTGTTTTTT.

The gene calls are TRBV7-9 and TRBJ2-1; 9 positions agree with TRBD1. Germline V CDR1 and CDR2: SEHNR, FQNEAQ (reference sequence). The CDR3 is 16 amino acids. V gave up 2 bases and J gave up 7 bases; unmatched junction bases: 9. This chain's CDR3 is CASSLRKGTGKNEQFF. The CDR3 nucleotides read TGTGCCAGCAGCTTACGCAAAGGGACAGGGAAAAATGAGCAGTTCTTC.

The chain couples TRBV18 to TRBJ1-5; 8 bases are shared with TRBD1. This CDR3 region has 15 residues. CDR1 and CDR2 (germline): KGHSH, LQKENI. The V gene end was trimmed by 4 bases and the J gene end by 0 bases; junction bases not matched to a gene: 2. The CDR3 spells CASSRQGNSNQPQHF. CDR3 in DNA: TGTGCCAGCTCACGACAGGGGAATAGCAATCAGCCCCAGCATTTT.

The rearrangement links TRBV14 to TRBJ2-7; D uncertain. CDR1 is SGHDN, CDR2 FVKESK, per germline. V was cut by 1 base and J by 7 bases, with 11 bases left in between. CDR3 length: 13 amino acids. The CDR3 sequence is CASSQVRPGEQYF. As DNA, the CDR3 is TGTGCCAGCAGCCAAGTTCGACCTGGAGAGCAGTACTTC.

Details on this clone: The identical CDR3 is also encoded by other nucleotide sequences in the sample. The rearrangement links TRBV4-3 to TRBJ2-3; D remains unclear. The germline V gene encodes CDR1 LGHNA and CDR2 YSLEER. The V and J ends lost 0 bases and 3 bases respectively, with 7 bases between them. CDR3 length: 14 residues. This CDR3 is CASSQDQGTDTQYF. The CDR3 bases are TGCGCCAGCAGCCAAGACCAAGGGACAGATACGCAGTATTTT.